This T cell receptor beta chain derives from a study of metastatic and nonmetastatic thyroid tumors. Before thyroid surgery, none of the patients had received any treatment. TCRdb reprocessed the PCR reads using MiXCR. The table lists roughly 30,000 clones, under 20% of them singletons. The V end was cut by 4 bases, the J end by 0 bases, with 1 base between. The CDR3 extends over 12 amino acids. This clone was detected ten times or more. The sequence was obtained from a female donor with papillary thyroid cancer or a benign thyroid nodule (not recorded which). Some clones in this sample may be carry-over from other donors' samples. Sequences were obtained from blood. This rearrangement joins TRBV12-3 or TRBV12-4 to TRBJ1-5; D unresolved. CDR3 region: CASSYSNQPQHF. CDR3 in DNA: TGTGCCAGCAGTTATAGCAATCAGCCCCAGCATTTT.